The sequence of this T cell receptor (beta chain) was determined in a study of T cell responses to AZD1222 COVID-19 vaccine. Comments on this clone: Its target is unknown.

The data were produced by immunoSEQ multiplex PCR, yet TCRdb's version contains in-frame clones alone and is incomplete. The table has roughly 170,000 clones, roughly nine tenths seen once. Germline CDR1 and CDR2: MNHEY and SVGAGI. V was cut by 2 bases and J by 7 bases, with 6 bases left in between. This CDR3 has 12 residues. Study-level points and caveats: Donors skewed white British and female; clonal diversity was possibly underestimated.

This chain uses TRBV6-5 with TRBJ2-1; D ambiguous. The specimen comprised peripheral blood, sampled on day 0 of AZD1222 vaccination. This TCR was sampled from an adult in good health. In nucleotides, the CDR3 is TGTGCCAGCAGTTACGCTCGGAATGAGCAGTTCTTC. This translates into CASSYARNEQFF.